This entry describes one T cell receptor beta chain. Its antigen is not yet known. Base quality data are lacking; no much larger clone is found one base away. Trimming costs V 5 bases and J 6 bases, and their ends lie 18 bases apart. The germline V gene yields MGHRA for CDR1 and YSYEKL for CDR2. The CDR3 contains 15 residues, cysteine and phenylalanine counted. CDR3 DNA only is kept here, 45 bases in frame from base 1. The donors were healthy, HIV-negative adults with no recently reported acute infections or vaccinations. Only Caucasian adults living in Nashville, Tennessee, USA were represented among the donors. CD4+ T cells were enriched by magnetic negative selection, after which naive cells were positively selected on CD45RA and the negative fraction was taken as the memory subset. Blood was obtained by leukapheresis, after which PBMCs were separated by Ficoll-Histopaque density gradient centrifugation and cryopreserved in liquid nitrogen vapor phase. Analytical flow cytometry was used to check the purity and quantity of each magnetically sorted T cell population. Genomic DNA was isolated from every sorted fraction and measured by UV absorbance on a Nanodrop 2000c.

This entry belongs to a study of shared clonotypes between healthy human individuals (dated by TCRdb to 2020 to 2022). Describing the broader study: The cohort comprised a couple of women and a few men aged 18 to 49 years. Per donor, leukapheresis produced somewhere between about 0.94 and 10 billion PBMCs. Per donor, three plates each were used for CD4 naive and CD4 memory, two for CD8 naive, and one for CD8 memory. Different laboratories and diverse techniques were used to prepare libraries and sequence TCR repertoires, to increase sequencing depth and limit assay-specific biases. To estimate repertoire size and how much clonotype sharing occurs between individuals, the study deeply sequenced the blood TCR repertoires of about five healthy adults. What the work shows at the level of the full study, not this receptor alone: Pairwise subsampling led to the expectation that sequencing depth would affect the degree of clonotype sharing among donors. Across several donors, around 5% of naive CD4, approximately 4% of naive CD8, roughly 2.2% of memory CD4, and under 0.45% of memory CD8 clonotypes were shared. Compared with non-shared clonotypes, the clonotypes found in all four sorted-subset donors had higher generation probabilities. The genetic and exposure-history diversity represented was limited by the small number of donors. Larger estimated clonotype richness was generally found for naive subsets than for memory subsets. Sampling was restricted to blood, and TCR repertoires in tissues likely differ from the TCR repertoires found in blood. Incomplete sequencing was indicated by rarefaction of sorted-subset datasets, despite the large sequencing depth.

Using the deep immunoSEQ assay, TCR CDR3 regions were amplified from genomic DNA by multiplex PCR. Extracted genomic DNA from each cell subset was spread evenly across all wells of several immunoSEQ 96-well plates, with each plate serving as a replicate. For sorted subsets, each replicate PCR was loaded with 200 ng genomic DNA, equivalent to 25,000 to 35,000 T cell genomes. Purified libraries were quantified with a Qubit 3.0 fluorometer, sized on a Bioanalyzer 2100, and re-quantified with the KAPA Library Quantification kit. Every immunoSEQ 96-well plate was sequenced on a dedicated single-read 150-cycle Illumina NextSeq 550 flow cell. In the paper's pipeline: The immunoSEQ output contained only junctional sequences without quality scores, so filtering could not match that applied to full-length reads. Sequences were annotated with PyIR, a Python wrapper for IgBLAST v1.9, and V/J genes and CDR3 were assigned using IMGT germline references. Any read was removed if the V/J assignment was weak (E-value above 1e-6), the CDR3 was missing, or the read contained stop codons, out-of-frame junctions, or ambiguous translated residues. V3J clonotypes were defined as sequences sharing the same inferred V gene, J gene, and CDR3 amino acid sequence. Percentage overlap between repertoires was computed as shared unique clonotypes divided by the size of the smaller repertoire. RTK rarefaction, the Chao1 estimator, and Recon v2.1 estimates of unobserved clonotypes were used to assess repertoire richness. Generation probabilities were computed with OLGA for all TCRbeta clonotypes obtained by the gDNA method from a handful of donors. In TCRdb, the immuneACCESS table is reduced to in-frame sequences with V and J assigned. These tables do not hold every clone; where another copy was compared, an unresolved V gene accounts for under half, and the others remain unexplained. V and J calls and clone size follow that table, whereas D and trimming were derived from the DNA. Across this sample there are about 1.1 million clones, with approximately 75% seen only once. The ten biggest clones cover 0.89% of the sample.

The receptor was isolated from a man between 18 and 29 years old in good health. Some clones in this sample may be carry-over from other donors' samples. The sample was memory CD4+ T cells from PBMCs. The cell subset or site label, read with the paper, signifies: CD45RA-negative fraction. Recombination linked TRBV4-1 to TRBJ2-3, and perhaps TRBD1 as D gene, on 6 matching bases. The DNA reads TGCGCCAGCAGCTTGGGACAACAGGGTGGGGATACGCAGTATTTT. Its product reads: CASSLGQQGGDTQYF.